The 9 T cell receptor beta chains below come from one sample, sequenced in a study. Cells sorted as Tregs were CD4+, CD25+ and CD127-/low. From the 5' RACE reads, TCRdb called clonotypes with MiXCR, one entry per CDR3 protein. The sample contains about 55,000 distinct CDR3 sequences, 20% to 25% of which appear only once. Sequenced: tumor-infiltrating Tregs sorted from the breast tumor. These receptors originate from a female donor with breast cancer.

This clonotype was detected many times. The rearrangement links TRBV15 to TRBJ2-1; D is undetermined. Per germline, CDR1 LNHNV and CDR2 YYDKDF (reference sequence). The ends were cut back, 0 bases at V and 4 bases at J, with 13 bases in the middle. The CDR3 is 16 residues long. For the CDR3, the DNA is TGTGCCACCAGCAGAGAGTCCCCCGGCGTATACAATGAGCAGTTCTTC. This encodes CATSRESPGVYNEQFF.

This clonotype was recorded at least ten times. The CDR3: CASTTSGTAYEQYF. The CDR3 DNA reads as TGTGCCAGCACGACTAGCGGTACGGCCTACGAGCAGTACTTC. The chain links TRBV28 to TRBJ2-7; 9 positions agree with TRBD2. The germline V gene has CDR1 MDHEN and CDR2 SYDVKM. The CDR3 runs to 14 residues. V dropped 7 bases and J dropped 2; count of bases not matched to a gene: 6.

This chain uses TRBV7-2 with TRBJ1-5, with TRBD1 matching 7 bases. CDR3 length equals 16 residues. Germline CDR1 is SGHTA and CDR2 is FQGNSA. V shed 5 bases, J shed 5 bases, and the junction held 12 bases outside the gene matches. The CDR3 reads CASSVPEKGAYQPQHF. The CDR3 nucleotides read TGTGCCAGCAGCGTACCGGAAAAGGGGGCATATCAGCCCCAGCATTTT.

The table lists this clonotype with a count of one. A much more abundant neighbour one base away suggests this may be a read error. The chain joins TRBV6-6 to TRBJ2-5, with D hard to call. The CDR3 is made up of 12 amino acids. V dropped 4 bases and J dropped 3 bases, with 6 bases sitting between them. CDR1 is MNHNY, CDR2 SVGAGI, per germline (reference sequence). DNA of the CDR3: TGTGCCAGCAGTTGCCCCAAAGAGACCCAGTACTTC. This translates into CASSCPKETQYF.

This clonotype was recorded a few times. This rearrangement joins TRBV5-1 to TRBJ1-2; unclear D gene. Germline lookup yields CDR1 SGHRS and CDR2 YFSETQ. The ends were cut back, 4 bases at V and 2 bases at J, with 9 bases in the middle. The CDR3 spans 13 residues. CDR3 DNA sequence: TGCGCCAGCAGCGACGGTCAAAACTATGGCTACACCTTC. As protein: CASSDGQNYGYTF. The whole variable domain, remainder taken from reference TRBV5-1 and TRBJ1-2, is KAGVTQTPRYLIKTRGQQVTLSCSPISGHRSVSWYQQTPGQGLQFLFEYFSETQRNKGNFPGRFSGRQFSNSRSEMNVSTLELGDSALYLCASSDGQNYGYTFGSGTRLTVV.

This clonotype was recorded a few times. The J gene is TRBJ1-2, the V gene TRBV28; a weak D match, TRBD1 (5 bases). The germline gives CDR1 MDHEN, CDR2 SYDVKM. The CDR3 consists of 11 residues. Trimming left V 8 bases short and J 5 bases short, with 9 bases between. For the CDR3, the DNA is TGTGCCAGCGGGGGGGGGTATGGCTACACCTTC. Protein: CASGGGYGYTF.

Regarding this clonotype: Germline and junction disagree at one end, which may indicate a read error. The CDR3 protein is CASSFRVGAGELLF. The CDR3, as DNA: TGCGCCAGCAGCTTCCGGGTTGGGGCCGGGGAGCTGCTTTTT. This sequence joins TRBV5-1 and TRBJ2-2, with D perhaps TRBD1 or TRBD2 (5 bases each). CDR1 and CDR2 (germline): SGHRS, YFSETQ. The CDR3 is 14 residues long.

In its sample, this clonotype was seen a few times. This chain uses TRBV29-1 with TRBJ1-5; D is ambiguous. CDR3 length: 13 residues. V lost 6 bases, J lost 5 bases, and 14 bases lay in between. The germline gives CDR1 SQVTM, CDR2 ANQGSEA. This CDR3 reads CSVSPGFYQPQHF. The CDR3 region has the DNA TGCAGCGTCTCCCCTGGGTTTTATCAGCCCCAGCATTTT.

The chain combines TRBV6-2 or TRBV6-3 with TRBJ2-4; D is unclear. Germline V gene lookup returns CDR1 MNHEY and CDR2 SVGEGT. CDR3 length: 17 residues. The ends were cut back, 6 bases at V and 3 bases at J, with 21 bases in the middle. The DNA of the CDR3 is TGTGCCAGCAGCGAGACAAGGGTCGGTAGGGTCAAAAACATTCAGTACTTC. This sequence encodes CASSETRVGRVKNIQYF.